These 10 T cell receptor beta chains were sequenced from one sample in a study of OX40 agonist ivuxolimab in advanced cancers. Libraries were prepared by immunoSEQ multiplex PCR; TCRdb keeps only in-frame clonotypes and omits some of them. Of roughly 80,000 clones in the sample, about nine tenths were seen once. The sample was CD4+ or CD8+ T cells sorted from blood, taken in a trial of the OX40 agonist ivuxolimab. Every receptor here comes from an adult with an advanced solid tumor such as melanoma, head and neck, liver or kidney cancer.

A single count supports this clone. This sequence joins TRBV5-1 and TRBJ2-3, with 8 bases aligning to TRBD2. Germline-derived CDR1 and CDR2 are SGHRS and YFSETQ. The CDR3 consists of 14 residues. With 7 bases clipped from V and 4 bases from J, the junction kept 8 bases outside the gene matches. The CDR3 region is CASHRRGLADTQYF. CDR3 coding DNA: TGCGCCAGCCACCGACGGGGACTAGCAGATACGCAGTATTTT.

This clone was detected only a few times. The chain employs TRBV7-6 and TRBJ2-1, with 10 bases fitting TRBD2. V lost 5 bases and J lost 5; bases outside the gene matches: 6. The germline V gene encodes CDR1 SGHVS and CDR2 FNYEAQ. The CDR3 contains 15 residues. The CDR3 DNA is TGTGCCAGCAGCATCCTAGCGGGAGTCAACAATGAGCAGTTCTTC. Its protein is CASSILAGVNNEQFF.

The chain carries TRBV6-5 and TRBJ1-1, with D perhaps TRBD1 (6 bases). The CDR3 has 12 residues. V was trimmed by 5 bases and J by 11 bases, leaving 15 bases between them. Per the germline V gene, CDR1 is MNHEY and CDR2 is SVGAGI. CDR3 sequence: CASSPTGKDAFF. In DNA form, the CDR3 reads TGTGCCAGCAGTCCCACAGGGAAGGATGCTTTCTTT.

J is TRBJ1-2 and V is TRBV27; D is ambiguous. Trimming pared 5 bases from V and 3 bases from J, leaving 13 bases between. Germline V gene sequence: CDR1 MNHEY, CDR2 SMNVEV (reference sequence). CDR3 length: 14 amino acids. The CDR3 protein is CASSQRGSYYGYTF. The CDR3 nucleotides read TGTGCCAGCAGTCAGCGTGGCAGCTACTATGGCTACACCTTC.

The chain recombines TRBV7-5 with TRBJ1-3; the DNA was not used to check the table's D call, TRBD1. TRBV7-5 has pseudogene status. The CDR3 totals 16 residues. CDR3 amino acids: CVRSFEGVISGNTIYF. The CDR3 nucleotides read TGTGTCAGAAGCTTTGAGGGGGTGATCTCTGGAAACACCATATATTTT.

This clone was seen only once. The rearrangement joins TRBV5-4 to TRBJ2-1, with 7 positions matching TRBD2. The V gene end was trimmed by 6 bases and the J gene end by 4 bases; junction bases not matched to a gene: 4. The CDR3 is made up of 13 amino acids. CDR1 and CDR2 from the germline V gene are SGHNT and YYREEE (reference sequence). CDR3: CASTRDYYNEQFF. The CDR3 coding sequence is TGTGCCAGCACCCGGGACTATTACAATGAGCAGTTCTTC.

The chain has TRBV10-2 and TRBJ2-7, with D perhaps assigned TRBD1 or TRBD2 (5 bases each). CDR1 is WSHSY and CDR2 is SAAADI in the germline V gene. The CDR3 contains 17 residues. Deletions cut 2 bases from V and 0 bases from J, with 17 bases between. In DNA, the CDR3 is TGCGCCAGCAGTGAGACGAGGGGCGGTTTTTCCTCCTACGAGCAGTACTTC. This encodes CASSETRGGFSSYEQYF.

This clone has a single count. V gene TRBV4-2 combines with J gene TRBJ1-4, with D possibly matching TRBD1 (5 bases). The CDR3 is 16 residues long. Germline V gives CDR1 LGHNA, CDR2 YNFKEQ. The V end was cut by 0 bases, the J end by 4 bases, with 12 bases between. The CDR3 DNA sequence: TGTGCCAGCAGCCAAGATCGTCAGGGTCTTAATGAAAAACTGTTTTTT. Translating gives CASSQDRQGLNEKLFF.

This clone was counted a single time. The chain recombines TRBV6-1 with TRBJ2-5, with 8 bases matching TRBD2. Trimming took 5 bases from V and 5 from J; bases not matched to a gene: 4. The CDR3 is made up of 13 amino acids. The germline gives CDR1 MNHNS, CDR2 SASEGT. CDR3 sequence (DNA): TGTGCCAGCAGTAAAGGACTAGCCGAGACCCAGTACTTC. Protein sequence: CASSKGLAETQYF.

The chain has TRBV19 and TRBJ1-5; TRBD1 matches at 10 bases. V trimming: 6 bases; J trimming: 4 bases; junction bases outside the gene matches: 6. Germline CDR1 reads LNHDA; CDR2 reads SQIVND (reference sequence). The CDR3 spans 15 residues. CDR3 nucleotides: TGTGCCAGTAGCCCCGGGACAGGGGAAAATCAGCCCCAGCATTTT. Its protein product is CASSPGTGENQPQHF.